These 22 T cell receptor beta chains were sequenced from one sample in a study of kidney transplant recipient with SARS-CoV-2 infection. A single record per CDR3 protein comes from TCRdb applying MiXCR to the reads. The sample contains 200,000 to 300,000 distinct CDR3 sequences, about 28% of which appear only once. Sequencing was performed on a blood sample, taken at baseline and between days 110 and 120 from a kidney transplant recipient. The receptor source for this set is a male patient aged 30 to 40 who had COVID-19 and was a kidney transplant recipient. Some of these T cells may belong to the graft donor.

With respect to this clonotype: One end of the junction does not line up with germline, which may come from a read error. V usage is TRBV5-6 and J usage is TRBJ1-2; D unresolved. CDR1 SGHDT and CDR2 YYEEEE come from the germline V gene. This CDR3 spans 16 amino acids. The CDR3 DNA follows: TGTGCCAGCAGGACTTACAATAGTCGAAAGACCTATGGCTACGCCTTC. This gives the protein CASRTYNSRKTYGYAF.

This clonotype has at least ten counts. The chain has TRBV12-3 or TRBV12-4 and TRBJ1-5; D may be TRBD1 (5 bases). V was clipped by 5 bases and J by 9 bases, with 11 bases between them. This CDR3 is 12 amino acids long. The CDR3 sequence: CASSAGPWPQHF. The CDR3 DNA reads TGTGCCAGCAGTGCAGGGCCTTGGCCCCAGCATTTT.

In the case of this clonotype: A much larger clone sits a single nucleotide away, making a read error possible. V usage is TRBV7-2 and J usage is TRBJ1-5; D gene unclear. The J call may be wrong; the DNA end is better matched by TRBJ2-3. This CDR3 has 17 amino acids. CDR1 is SGHTA and CDR2 is FQGNSA in the germline V gene. The CDR3 region is CASSLVPRAEPYQPQYF. The CDR3 bases are TGTGCCAGCAGCTTAGTCCCCCGGGCGGAACCTTATCAGCCCCAGTATTTT.

This clonotype was seen repeatedly, ten times or more. The chain uses TRBV6-1 and TRBJ1-5, with D possibly matching TRBD1 (6 bases). The length of the CDR3 is 18 residues. V lost 2 bases and J 2 bases, leaving 19 bases between the germline ends. Per the germline V gene, CDR1 is MNHNS and CDR2 is SASEGT. CDR3 region: CASSERVGGTFGNQPQHF. The CDR3 DNA reads as TGTGCCAGCAGTGAAAGAGTTGGGGGCACCTTTGGCAATCAGCCCCAGCATTTT.

At least ten counts were recorded for this clonotype. The chain couples TRBV6-5 to TRBJ2-7, with D possibly matching TRBD1 (5 bases). The CDR3 is 12 amino acids. Germline loops: CDR1 MNHEY, CDR2 SVGAGI. V dropped 10 bases and J dropped 0 bases, with 10 bases sitting between them. CDR3 nucleotide sequence: TGTGCCACGATCACAGGCTCCTACGAGCAGTACTTC. Its protein product is CATITGSYEQYF.

This clonotype was detected ten times or more. V and J are TRBV6-5 and TRBJ1-2, with no clear D. In germline, CDR1 is MNHEY, CDR2 SVGAGI. Trimming left V 5 bases short and J 4 bases short, with 23 bases between. The CDR3 sequence is 17 residues long. CDR3 nucleotides: TGTGCCAGCAGTGATACGTCCTGCATCGGAAAGACCTATGGCTACACCTTC. Translated, it gives CASSDTSCIGKTYGYTF.

The table lists this clonotype with many counts. The CDR3 here is CASSLGETGLNEKLFF. For the CDR3, the DNA is TGTGCCAGCAGCTTGGGTGAGACAGGGCTTAATGAAAAACTGTTTTTT. The rearrangement joins TRBV5-4 to TRBJ1-4; 7 nucleotides line up with TRBD1. The CDR3 covers 16 residues. Germline trimming cut 0 bases from V and 4 bases from J; bases unmatched to any gene: 6. The germline gives CDR1 SGHNT, CDR2 YYREEE (reference sequence).

This clonotype was seen only a few times. The V call is TRBV20-1, the J call TRBJ2-1; TRBD1 aligns across 10 bases. The CDR3 is made up of 14 amino acids. V gave up 5 bases and J gave up 8 bases; unmatched junction bases: 9. Germline V gives CDR1 DFQATT, CDR2 SNEGSKA (reference sequence). The CDR3 DNA is TGCAGTGCTTTGACAGGGGGCGGGGGTGATGAGCAGTTCTTC. This gives the protein CSALTGGGGDEQFF.

This clonotype showed up many times. A junction end diverges from the germline sequence, so it may reflect a read error. The CDR3, as DNA: TGTGCTAGCAGCTTAGCAGGGACTGTGGAGACCCAGTACTTC. It is translated as CASSLAGTVETQYF. The chain joins TRBV7-7 to TRBJ2-5; weak D call: TRBD2 (6 bases). Germline values: CDR1 SSHAT, CDR2 FNYEAQ (reference sequence). The CDR3 length is 14 residues.

In regard to this clonotype: It is likely a read error: a sequence one base away is far more abundant. J is TRBJ2-3 and V is TRBV7-9; D is possibly TRBD1 (6 bases). The DNA end favors TRBJ2-1, so the J call may be wrong. Germline-derived CDR1 and CDR2 are SEHNR and FQNEAQ (reference sequence). The CDR3 sequence is 17 residues long. This CDR3 is CASSTPVGGGVAYEQFF. CDR3 nucleotide sequence: TGTGCCAGCAGCACCCCCGTTGGGGGCGGAGTAGCATATGAGCAGTTCTTC.

At least ten counts were recorded for this clonotype. The DNA for the CDR3 is TGCAGCGTTGAAGAAGGTTCGAATGAGCAGTTCTTC. As protein: CSVEEGSNEQFF. The rearrangement uses TRBV29-1 and TRBJ2-1; D remains unclear. Trimming pared 0 bases from V and 7 bases from J, leaving 7 bases between. The germline V gene encodes CDR1 SQVTM and CDR2 ANQGSEA. This CDR3 comprises 12 residues.

This clonotype was detected only a few times. The chain combines TRBV3-1 with TRBJ1-2, with unresolved D. Trimming took 5 bases from V and 4 from J, leaving 23 bases between them. The CDR3 extends over 17 amino acids. The germline V gene has CDR1 LGHDT and CDR2 YNNKEL (reference sequence). In DNA, the CDR3 is TGTGCCAGCAGCATATGTGGCACCCTTCGAAAGACCTATGGCTACACCTTC. Translation: CASSICGTLRKTYGYTF.

Points on this clonotype: Its ends do not fully match the called genes, so a read error is possible. This rearrangement joins TRBV5-1 to TRBJ2-6; TRBD2 agrees at 11 bases. Germline CDR1 is SGHRS and CDR2 is YFSETQ. CDR3 length: 20 amino acids. The CDR3 sequence is CASSLGYTSGSGSGASVLTF. In nucleotides, the CDR3 is TGCGCCAGCAGCTTGGGATATACTAGCGGGAGTGGCTCTGGGGCCAGCGTCCTGACTTTC.

The chain combines TRBV6-8 with TRBJ1-2; D unclear. CDR3 length equals 17 residues. Trimming took off 5 bases at V and 4 bases at J, with 23 bases between the two ends. Germline loops: CDR1 MNHGY, CDR2 SAAAGT. CDR3 protein: CASSHRVCSRKTYGYTF. The CDR3 nucleotides read TGTGCCAGCAGTCACAGAGTATGCTCTAGAAAGACCTATGGCTACACCTTC.

A remark on this clonotype: The junction and the germline gene differ at one end; a read error may be behind it. This chain uses TRBV19 with TRBJ2-7, with TRBD1 matching over 8 bases. This CDR3 spans 15 amino acids. The germline CDR1 and CDR2 sequences are LNHDA and SQIVND (reference sequence). The DNA for the CDR3 is TGCGCCGGTAGTCCGGGACAGGACCTCCGGTACGAGCAGTACTTC. Encoded protein: CAGSPGQDLRYEQYF.

Concerning this clonotype: A much larger clone differs by one base, so this may be a read error. The chain is built from TRBV7-2 and TRBJ2-7; 7 nucleotides align to TRBD2. Germline V gives CDR1 SGHTA, CDR2 FQGNSA. The CDR3 spans 14 residues. DNA for the CDR3: TGTGCCTGCAGCTTAGGGAGGGGCTCCTACGAGCAGTACTTC. As protein: CACSLGRGSYEQYF.

This clonotype was detected ten times or more. The chain uses TRBV10-3 and TRBJ2-6; D remains unclear. Germline assignment: CDR1 ENHRY and CDR2 SYGVKD. The CDR3 has 15 amino acids. Trimming removed 2 bases at V and 0 bases at J, with 5 bases between. Written as DNA, the CDR3 is TGTGCCATCAGTGAGGGGGACTCTGGGGCCAACGTCCTGACTTTC. Translated, it gives CAISEGDSGANVLTF.

The table lists this clonotype with many counts. Germline is not matched at one junction end, which may reflect a read error. The chain couples TRBV5-6 to TRBJ2-7; D possibly uses TRBD1 or TRBD2 (6 bases each). CDR3 length equals 13 residues. Germline V gene data show CDR1 as SGHDT and CDR2 as YYEEEE. As DNA, the CDR3 is TGTGCCAGCAGCTTGGGGTCCGGGGGCCCTCCTAGGTTC. The encoded protein is CASSLGSGGPPRF. The complete variable domain, with remaining parts taken from reference TRBV5-6 and TRBJ2-7, reads DAGVTQSPTHLIKTRGQQVTLRCSPKSGHDTVSWYQQALGQGPQFIFQYYEEEERQRGNFPDRFSGHQFPNYSSELNVNALLLGDSALYLCASSLGSGGPPRFGPGTRLTVT.

The chain recombines TRBV12-3 or TRBV12-4 with TRBJ1-4; perhaps TRBD1 as D (5 bases). The CDR3 contains 15 residues. V lost 5 bases to trimming and J lost 5 bases, with 15 bases between them. This CDR3 reads CASSPRQRGNEKLFF. The CDR3 bases are TGTGCCAGCAGTCCCAGACAGAGAGGGAATGAAAAACTGTTTTTT.

Ten or more counts support this clonotype. The V gene is TRBV7-8, the J gene TRBJ2-7; the D gene is possibly TRBD1 (6 bases). The V and J ends lost 0 bases and 0 bases respectively, with 12 bases between them. The CDR3 runs to 16 residues. Germline CDR1 is SGHVS and CDR2 is FQNEAQ. CDR3 DNA sequence: TGTGCCAGCAGCTTAGCGGTGACAGGCAACTCCTACGAGCAGTACTTC. It codes for CASSLAVTGNSYEQYF.

This clonotype was seen more than once but under ten times. V is TRBV19 and J is TRBJ2-5, with TRBD2 identical over 10 bases. The germline gives CDR1 LNHDA, CDR2 SQIVND (reference sequence). V was clipped by 1 base and J by 6 bases; unmatched bases: 5. This CDR3 comprises 15 residues. CDR3 DNA: TGTGCCAGTAGTATAGCTGTAGCGGGAGGACAGACCCAGTACTTC. Translating it yields CASSIAVAGGQTQYF. The variable domain in full, with the rest retrieved from reference TRBV19 and TRBJ2-5, is DGGITQSPKYLFRKEGQNVTLSCEQNLNHDAMYWYRQDPGQGLRLIYYSQIVNDFQKGDIAEGYSVSREKKESFPLTVTSAQKNPTAFYLCASSIAVAGGQTQYFGPGTRLLVL.

This clonotype was counted between two and nine times. The rearrangement links TRBV20-1 to TRBJ2-3; TRBD1 or TRBD2 may be the D gene (5 bases each). The CDR3 extends over 11 amino acids. Looked up from germline, CDR1 is DFQATT and CDR2 is SNEGSKA (reference sequence). Trimming pared 5 bases from V and 8 bases from J, leaving 11 bases between. CDR3 sequence: CSAGDLGTQYF. DNA for the CDR3: TGCAGTGCTGGGGACCTGGGTACGCAGTATTTT.